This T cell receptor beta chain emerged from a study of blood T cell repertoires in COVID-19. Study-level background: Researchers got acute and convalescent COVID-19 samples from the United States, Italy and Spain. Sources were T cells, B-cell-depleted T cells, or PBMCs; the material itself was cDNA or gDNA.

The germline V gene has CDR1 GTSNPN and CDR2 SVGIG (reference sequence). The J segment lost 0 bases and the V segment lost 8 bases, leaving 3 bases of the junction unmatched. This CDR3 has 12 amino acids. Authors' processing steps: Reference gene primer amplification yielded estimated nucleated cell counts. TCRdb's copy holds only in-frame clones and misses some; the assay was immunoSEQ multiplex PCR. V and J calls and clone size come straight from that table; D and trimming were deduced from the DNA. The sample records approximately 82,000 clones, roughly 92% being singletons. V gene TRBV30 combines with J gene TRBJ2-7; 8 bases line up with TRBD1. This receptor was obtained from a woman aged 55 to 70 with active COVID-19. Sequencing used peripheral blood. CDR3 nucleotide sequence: TGTGCCGCCGGACAGGGCTCCTACGAGCAGTACTTC. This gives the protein CAAGQGSYEQYF.